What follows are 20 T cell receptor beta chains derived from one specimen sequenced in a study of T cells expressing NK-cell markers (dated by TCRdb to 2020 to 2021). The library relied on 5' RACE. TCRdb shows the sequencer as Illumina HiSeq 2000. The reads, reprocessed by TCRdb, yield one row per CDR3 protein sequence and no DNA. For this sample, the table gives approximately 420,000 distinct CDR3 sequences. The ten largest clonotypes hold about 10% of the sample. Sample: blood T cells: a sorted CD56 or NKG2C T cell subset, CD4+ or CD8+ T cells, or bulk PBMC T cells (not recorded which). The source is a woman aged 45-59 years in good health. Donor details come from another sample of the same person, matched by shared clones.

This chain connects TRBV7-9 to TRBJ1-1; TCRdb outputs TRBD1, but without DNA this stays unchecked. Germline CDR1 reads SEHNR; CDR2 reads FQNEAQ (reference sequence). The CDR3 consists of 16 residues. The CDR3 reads CASSHGQGANPTEAFF. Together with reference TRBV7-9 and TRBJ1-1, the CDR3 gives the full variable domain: DTGVSQNPRHKITKRGQNVTFRCDPISEHNRLYWYRQTLGQGPEFLTYFQNEAQLEKSRLLSDRFSAERPKGSFSTLEIQRTEQGDSAMYLCASSHGQGANPTEAFFGQGTRLTVV.

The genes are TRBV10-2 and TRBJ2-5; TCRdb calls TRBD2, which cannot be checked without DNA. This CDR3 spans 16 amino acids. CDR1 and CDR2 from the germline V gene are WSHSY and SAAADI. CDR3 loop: CASSGASREAAETQYF.

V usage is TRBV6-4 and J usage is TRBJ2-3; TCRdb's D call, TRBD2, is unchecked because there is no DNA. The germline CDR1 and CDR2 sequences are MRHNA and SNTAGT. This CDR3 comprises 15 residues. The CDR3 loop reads CASSVSGVGTDTQYF.

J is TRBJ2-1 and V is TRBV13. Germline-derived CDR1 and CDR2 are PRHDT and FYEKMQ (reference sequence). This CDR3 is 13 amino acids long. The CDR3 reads CASSPPFAAEQFF.

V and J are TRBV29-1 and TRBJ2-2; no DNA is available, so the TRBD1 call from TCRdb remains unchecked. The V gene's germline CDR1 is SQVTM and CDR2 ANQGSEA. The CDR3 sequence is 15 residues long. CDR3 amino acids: CSAAPGQANTGELFF.

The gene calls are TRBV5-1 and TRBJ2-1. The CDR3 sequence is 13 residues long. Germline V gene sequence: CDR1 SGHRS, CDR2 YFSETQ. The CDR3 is CASSFQSLNEQFF.

CDR3: CASSQVGLADRGGELFF. This rearrangement joins TRBV4-2 to TRBJ2-2; the D call from TCRdb, TRBD2, cannot be confirmed without DNA. In germline, CDR1 is LGHNA, CDR2 YNFKEQ. The CDR3 is made up of 17 amino acids.

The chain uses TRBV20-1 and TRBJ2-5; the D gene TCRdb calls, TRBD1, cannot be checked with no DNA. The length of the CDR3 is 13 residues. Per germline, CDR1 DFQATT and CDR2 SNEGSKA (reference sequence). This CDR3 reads CSASTGGQETQYF.

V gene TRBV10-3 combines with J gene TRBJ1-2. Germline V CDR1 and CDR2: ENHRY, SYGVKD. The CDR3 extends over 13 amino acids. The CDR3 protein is CAISQGINYGYTF.

The CDR3 is CASSSRGGVQGEAFF. The J gene is TRBJ1-1, the V gene TRBV11-2; TCRdb lists TRBD1, though no DNA is available to test this call. There are 15 residues in the CDR3. CDR1 and CDR2 (germline): SGHAT, FQNNGV.

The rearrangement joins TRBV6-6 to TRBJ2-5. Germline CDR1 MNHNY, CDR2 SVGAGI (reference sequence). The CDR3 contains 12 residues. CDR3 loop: CASSKTRETQYF.

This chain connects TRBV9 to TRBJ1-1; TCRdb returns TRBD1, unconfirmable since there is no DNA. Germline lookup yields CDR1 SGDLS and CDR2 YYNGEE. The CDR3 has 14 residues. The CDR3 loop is CASSATVGGLEAFF.

CDR3 amino acids: CASSHAGNYGYTF. This chain connects TRBV14 to TRBJ1-2; absent DNA, TCRdb's TRBD1 call cannot be checked. The CDR3 sequence is 13 residues long. Germline V gene data show CDR1 as SGHDN and CDR2 as FVKESK.

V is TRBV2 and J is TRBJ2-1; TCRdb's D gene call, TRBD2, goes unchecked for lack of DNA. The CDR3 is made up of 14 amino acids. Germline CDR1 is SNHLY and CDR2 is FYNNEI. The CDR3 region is CASRLARGTGEQFF. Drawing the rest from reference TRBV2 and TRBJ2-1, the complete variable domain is EPEVTQTPSHQVTQMGQEVILRCVPISNHLYFYWYRQILGQKVEFLVSFYNNEISEKSEIFDDQFSVERPDGSNFTLKIRSTKLEDSAMYFCASRLARGTGEQFFGPGTRLTVL.

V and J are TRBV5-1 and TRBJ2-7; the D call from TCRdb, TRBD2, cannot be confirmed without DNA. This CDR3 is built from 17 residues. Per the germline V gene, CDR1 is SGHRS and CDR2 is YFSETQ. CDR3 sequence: CASSFFGTSGMNHEQYF.

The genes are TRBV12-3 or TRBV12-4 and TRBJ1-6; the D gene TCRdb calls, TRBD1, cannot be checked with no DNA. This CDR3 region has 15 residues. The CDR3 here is CASSQTGGSNSPLHF.

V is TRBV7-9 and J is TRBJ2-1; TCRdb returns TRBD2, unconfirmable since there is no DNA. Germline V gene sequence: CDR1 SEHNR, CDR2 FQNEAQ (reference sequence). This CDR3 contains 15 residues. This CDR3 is CASSLEGTKYNEQFF.

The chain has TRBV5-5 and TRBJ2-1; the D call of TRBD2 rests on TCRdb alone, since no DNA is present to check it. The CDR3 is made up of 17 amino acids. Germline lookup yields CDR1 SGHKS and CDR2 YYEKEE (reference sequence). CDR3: CASSLAGREATYNEQFF.

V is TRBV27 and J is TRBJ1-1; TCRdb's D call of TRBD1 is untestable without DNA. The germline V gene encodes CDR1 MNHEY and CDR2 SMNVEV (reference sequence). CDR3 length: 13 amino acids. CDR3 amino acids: CASSRGADTEAFF.

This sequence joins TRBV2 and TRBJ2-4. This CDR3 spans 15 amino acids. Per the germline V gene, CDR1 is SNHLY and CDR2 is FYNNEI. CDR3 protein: CASAIQRLAKNIQYF.